Listed below are T cell receptor beta chains from one sample, sequenced in a study of blood T cell repertoires in COVID-19. Libraries were prepared by immunoSEQ multiplex PCR; TCRdb keeps only in-frame clonotypes and omits some of them. The sample yields under 300,000 clones, 85% to 95% seen once. The material sequenced was peripheral blood. All receptors derive from a man aged 25 to 45 with COVID-19, enrolled during active disease. CDR3s include the opening cysteine and the closing phenylalanine or tryptophan. D genes are given only for firm matches. Size values are once, few and many counts, or a class for expanded clones, and some rows have none.

j_gene: TRBJ2-3; abundance: NA; v_gene: TRBV10-3; d_gene: TRBD1; CDR3nt: TGTGCCATCCAGTTCGACAGGGGAAAGGGGGATACGCAGTATTTT; CDR3aa: CAIQFDRGKGDTQYF
j_gene: TRBJ2-7; abundance: NA; v_gene: TRBV7-2; d_gene: TRBD1; CDR3nt: TGTGCCAGCAGCTTGACCGGGACAGGGGGATTATACTCCTACGAGCAGTACTTC; CDR3aa: CASSLTGTGGLYSYEQYF
j_gene: TRBJ1-3; abundance: NA; v_gene: TRBV7-9; d_gene: NA; CDR3nt: TGTGCCAGCAGCGCACTGACAGGCTACTCTGGAAACACCATATATTTT; CDR3aa: CASSALTGYSGNTIYF
j_gene: TRBJ2-3; abundance: NA; v_gene: TRBV4-1; d_gene: NA; CDR3nt: TGCGCCAGCAGCCAAGAACTCGGTACAGGGAGATCGACAGATACGCAGTATTTT; CDR3aa: CASSQELGTGRSTDTQYF
j_gene: TRBJ1-1; abundance: NA; v_gene: TRBV20-1; d_gene: NA; CDR3nt: TGCAGTGCTAGTAGGGGCGAGACTGAAGCTTTCTTT; CDR3aa: CSASRGETEAFF
j_gene: TRBJ2-7; abundance: NA; v_gene: TRBV7-9; d_gene: TRBD1; CDR3nt: TGTGCCAGCAGCTTACCGGGACAGAGCTCCTACGAGCAGTACTTC; CDR3aa: CASSLPGQSSYEQYF
j_gene: TRBJ2-1; abundance: NA; v_gene: TRBV6-4; d_gene: TRBD2; CDR3nt: TGTGCCAGCAGCCAGCCGAGTATGGGGACTAGCCTGTTCTTC; CDR3aa: CASSQPSMGTSLFF
j_gene: TRBJ1-6; abundance: NA; v_gene: TRBV18; d_gene: TRBD1; CDR3nt: TGTGCCAGCTCACCCGACAGGGGTAATTCACCCCTCCACTTT; CDR3aa: CASSPDRGNSPLHF
j_gene: TRBJ2-7; abundance: NA; v_gene: TRBV3-1/TRBV3-2; d_gene: NA; CDR3nt: TGTGCCAGCAGCCAAGGGTCAGCGGCGCCCTACGAGCAGTACTTC; CDR3aa: CASSQGSAAPYEQYF
j_gene: TRBJ2-3; abundance: NA; v_gene: TRBV5-1; d_gene: NA; CDR3nt: TGCGCCAGCAATTATGGGGGCGCAACAGATACGCAGTATTTT; CDR3aa: CASNYGGATDTQYF
j_gene: TRBJ1-4; abundance: NA; v_gene: TRBV19; d_gene: TRBD1; CDR3nt: TGTGCCAGTACCCCAGGGGGTAGGGAAAAACTGTTTTTT; CDR3aa: CASTPGGREKLFF
j_gene: TRBJ1-6; abundance: NA; v_gene: TRBV20-1; d_gene: NA; CDR3nt: TGCAGTGTGGGCGAGTCACCCCTCCACTTT; CDR3aa: CSVGESPLHF
j_gene: TRBJ2-2; abundance: NA; v_gene: TRBV3-1/TRBV3-2; d_gene: TRBD2; CDR3nt: TGTGCCAGCAGCCCCGGAGTAGCGGGGGGCCACACCGGGGAGCTGTTTTTT; CDR3aa: CASSPGVAGGHTGELFF
j_gene: TRBJ1-1; abundance: once; v_gene: TRBV2; d_gene: NA; CDR3nt: TGTGCCAGCAGCCCCCGGGGGGACACTGAAGCTTTCTTT; CDR3aa: CASSPRGDTEAFF
j_gene: TRBJ2-7; abundance: NA; v_gene: TRBV5-5; d_gene: TRBD2; CDR3nt: TGTGCCAGCAGCCCGGGACTAGCGGCCCACTACGAGCAGTACTTC; CDR3aa: CASSPGLAAHYEQYF
j_gene: TRBJ1-2; abundance: NA; v_gene: TRBV27; d_gene: NA; CDR3nt: TGTGCCAGCAGTTTGATGGCAGGAGGGGAGTCTAACTATGGCTACACCTTC; CDR3aa: CASSLMAGGESNYGYTF
j_gene: TRBJ1-2; abundance: NA; v_gene: TRBV3-1/TRBV3-2; d_gene: NA; CDR3nt: TGTGCCAGCAGCCAAGCTACAGGTCTTGGCTACACCTTC; CDR3aa: CASSQATGLGYTF
j_gene: TRBJ2-2; abundance: NA; v_gene: TRBV10-3; d_gene: TRBD2; CDR3nt: TGTGCCATCTCCCAGGGGCTAGCGGGAAACACCGGGGAGCTGTTTTTT; CDR3aa: CAISQGLAGNTGELFF
j_gene: TRBJ1-2; abundance: NA; v_gene: TRBV4-1; d_gene: TRBD1; CDR3nt: TGCGCCAGCAGCCATAAGACAGGGACTAACTATGGCTACACCTTC; CDR3aa: CASSHKTGTNYGYTF
j_gene: TRBJ2-7; abundance: NA; v_gene: TRBV4-1; d_gene: TRBD2; CDR3nt: TGCGCCAGCAGCCAAGATCTCACGGCTAGCGGGGGCCACGAGCAGTACTTC; CDR3aa: CASSQDLTASGGHEQYF
j_gene: TRBJ1-6; abundance: NA; v_gene: TRBV27; d_gene: NA; CDR3nt: TGTGCCAGCAGTTTGGAGGGGAAGAATTCACCCCTCCACTTT; CDR3aa: CASSLEGKNSPLHF
j_gene: TRBJ2-2; abundance: NA; v_gene: TRBV7-3; d_gene: NA; CDR3nt: TGTGCCAGCAGCTTACGAGGTGATTCGAACACCGGGGAGCTGTTTTTT; CDR3aa: CASSLRGDSNTGELFF
j_gene: TRBJ2-3; abundance: NA; v_gene: TRBV11-2; d_gene: TRBD2; CDR3nt: TGTGCCAGCAGCTTAGCGGCTAGCGGGACCACAGATACGCAGTATTTT; CDR3aa: CASSLAASGTTDTQYF
j_gene: TRBJ1-2; abundance: NA; v_gene: TRBV11-2; d_gene: TRBD1; CDR3nt: TGTGCCAGCAGCTCCGGGACAGGGGTATACGGCTACACCTTC; CDR3aa: CASSSGTGVYGYTF
j_gene: TRBJ1-4; abundance: NA; v_gene: TRBV5-1; d_gene: NA; CDR3nt: TGCGCCAGCAGCTTAACAGGGACTGAAAAACTGTTTTTT; CDR3aa: CASSLTGTEKLFF
j_gene: TRBJ1-4; abundance: NA; v_gene: TRBV5-1; d_gene: TRBD1; CDR3nt: TGCGCCAGCAGCATGACCGGGACAGCAACTAATGAAAAACTGTTTTTT; CDR3aa: CASSMTGTATNEKLFF
j_gene: TRBJ1-3; abundance: NA; v_gene: TRBV5-5; d_gene: NA; CDR3nt: TGTGCCAGCAGCTTGGATACAGGCCTTTCTGGAAACACCATATATTTT; CDR3aa: CASSLDTGLSGNTIYF
j_gene: TRBJ1-6; abundance: NA; v_gene: TRBV4-1; d_gene: TRBD1; CDR3nt: TGCGCCAGCAGCCAATCCGGGACAGGAAATTCACCCCTCCACTTT; CDR3aa: CASSQSGTGNSPLHF
j_gene: TRBJ1-5; abundance: NA; v_gene: TRBV28; d_gene: NA; CDR3nt: TGTGCCAGCAGTAGCGGGGGCGCGGGCAATCAGCCCCAGCATTTT; CDR3aa: CASSSGGAGNQPQHF
j_gene: TRBJ1-1; abundance: NA; v_gene: TRBV5-1; d_gene: NA; CDR3nt: TGCGCCAGCCGCAGGGCTGACGACGGCACTGAAGCTTTCTTT; CDR3aa: CASRRADDGTEAFF
j_gene: TRBJ2-3; abundance: NA; v_gene: TRBV7-3; d_gene: NA; CDR3nt: TGTGCCAGCAGCTCTCACCGAGGTGATACGCAGTATTTT; CDR3aa: CASSSHRGDTQYF
j_gene: TRBJ1-4; abundance: NA; v_gene: TRBV6-5; d_gene: TRBD1; CDR3nt: TGTGCCAGCAGACAGGGGACAACTAATGAAAAACTGTTTTTT; CDR3aa: CASRQGTTNEKLFF
j_gene: TRBJ1-1; abundance: NA; v_gene: TRBV5-1; d_gene: NA; CDR3nt: TGCGCCTCTCAAAGCGGGCAGCCGAACACTGAAGCTTTCTTT; CDR3aa: CASQSGQPNTEAFF
j_gene: TRBJ2-1; abundance: NA; v_gene: TRBV6-6; d_gene: TRBD1; CDR3nt: TGTGCCAGCAGTTTCGGGACAGCATACAATGAGCAGTTCTTC; CDR3aa: CASSFGTAYNEQFF
j_gene: TRBJ2-2; abundance: NA; v_gene: TRBV9; d_gene: TRBD2; CDR3nt: TGTGCCAGCGGTGGAGCGGGGGGGTCGAACACCGGGGAGCTGTTTTTT; CDR3aa: CASGGAGGSNTGELFF
j_gene: TRBJ2-2; abundance: NA; v_gene: TRBV30; d_gene: NA; CDR3nt: TGTGCCTGGAGTGTACTCAAACACACCGGGGAGCTGTTTTTT; CDR3aa: CAWSVLKHTGELFF
j_gene: TRBJ1-1; abundance: NA; v_gene: TRBV27; d_gene: TRBD1; CDR3nt: TGTGCCAGCGGACAGGGTTCGGGCACTGAAGCTTTCTTT; CDR3aa: CASGQGSGTEAFF
j_gene: TRBJ2-7; abundance: NA; v_gene: TRBV6-5; d_gene: TRBD1; CDR3nt: TGTGCCAGCAGTTCGACAGGGGAGAGCTCCTACGAGCAGTACTTC; CDR3aa: CASSSTGESSYEQYF
j_gene: TRBJ1-5; abundance: NA; v_gene: TRBV30; d_gene: NA; CDR3nt: TGTGCCTGGAGACAGGGTCTCGATCAGCCCCAGCATTTT; CDR3aa: CAWRQGLDQPQHF
j_gene: TRBJ2-5; abundance: NA; v_gene: TRBV19; d_gene: NA; CDR3nt: TGTGCCAGTAGTACCCAAGAGGGAGAGACCCAGTACTTC; CDR3aa: CASSTQEGETQYF
j_gene: TRBJ1-5; abundance: NA; v_gene: TRBV20-1; d_gene: NA; CDR3nt: TGCAGTGCTAGTACAGGGCGGGGGCAGCCCCAGCATTTT; CDR3aa: CSASTGRGQPQHF
j_gene: TRBJ2-4; abundance: NA; v_gene: TRBV30; d_gene: TRBD2; CDR3nt: TGTGCCTGGAGTCTTAGCGGGGGGCCAGACCCCATAGCCAAAAACATTCAGTACTTC; CDR3aa: CAWSLSGGPDPIAKNIQYF
j_gene: TRBJ2-1; abundance: NA; v_gene: TRBV3-1/TRBV3-2; d_gene: TRBD1; CDR3nt: TGTGCCAGCAGCCATAGACAGGGGAACAATGAGCAGTTCTTC; CDR3aa: CASSHRQGNNEQFF
j_gene: TRBJ1-2; abundance: once; v_gene: TRBV21-1; d_gene: NA; CDR3nt: TGTGCCAGCTGTCAGATCCCCAGGGTCTATGGCTACACCTTC; CDR3aa: CASCQIPRVYGYTF
j_gene: TRBJ2-6; abundance: NA; v_gene: TRBV29-1; d_gene: NA; CDR3nt: TGCAGCGTTGAGGGGCTGACGGTAGGGGCTGGGGCCAACGTCCTGACTTTC; CDR3aa: CSVEGLTVGAGANVLTF
j_gene: TRBJ2-3; abundance: NA; v_gene: TRBV29-1; d_gene: TRBD1; CDR3nt: TGCAGCGTAGATGGGAAGACAGGGGGCATCGGAGATACGCAGTATTTT; CDR3aa: CSVDGKTGGIGDTQYF
j_gene: TRBJ2-5; abundance: NA; v_gene: TRBV27; d_gene: TRBD1; CDR3nt: TGTGCCAGCAGTTTGACAGGGCGGGAGACCCAGTACTTC; CDR3aa: CASSLTGRETQYF
j_gene: TRBJ2-3; abundance: NA; v_gene: TRBV14; d_gene: TRBD2; CDR3nt: TGTGCCAGCAGCTCGAGGTGGGGACTAGCGGGGGGCCTTGGCACAGATACGCAGTATTTT; CDR3aa: CASSSRWGLAGGLGTDTQYF
j_gene: TRBJ1-2; abundance: NA; v_gene: TRBV7-9; d_gene: NA; CDR3nt: TGTGCCAGCAGCAATCGGGGGGTGGGCTACACCTTC; CDR3aa: CASSNRGVGYTF